Listed below are T cell receptor beta chains from one sample, sequenced in a study of shared clonotypes between healthy human individuals. Profiled with immunoSEQ multiplex PCR; TCRdb holds only in-frame clones, not every one. The sample has some 2,500,000 clones, 80% to 95% seen once; the top ten hold 0.36%. The sample consisted of naive CD4+ T cells from PBMCs. These receptors were collected from a man aged 18 to 29 in good health. Some clones in this sample may be carry-over from other donors' samples. The CDR3 runs from the conserved cysteine through the conserved F or W. Fields, in order: V gene, J gene, clone size, D gene, CDR3 protein, CDR3 DNA. The D gene is left open where the match is weak. For some rows the clone size is stated as once, few or many, or as a class when expanded; others skip it.

>TRBV28|TRBJ1-1|-|-
CASIDSSRTEAFF
TGTGCCAGCATCGACTCGTCGCGGACTGAAGCTTTCTTT
>TRBV2|TRBJ1-1|few|-
CASSPGARNTEAFF
TGTGCCAGCAGCCCCGGGGCTAGGAACACTGAAGCTTTCTTT
>TRBV4-1|TRBJ2-5|-|TRBD2
CASSPGLAGGRRETQYF
TGCGCCAGCAGCCCGGGACTAGCGGGAGGCCGCCGAGAGACCCAGTACTTC
>TRBV10-1|TRBJ2-2|-|TRBD2
CASSESRLAGINTGELFF
TGCGCCAGCAGTGAGTCGCGGCTAGCGGGAATAAACACCGGGGAGCTGTTTTTT
>TRBV28|TRBJ1-1|-|-
CASSTQENTEAFF
TGTGCCAGCAGTACCCAGGAGAACACTGAAGCTTTCTTT
>TRBV6-1|TRBJ2-7|-|-
CASSEAPTGFTGGYEQYF
TGTGCCAGCAGTGAAGCGCCGACAGGTTTCACCGGGGGTTACGAGCAGTACTTC
>TRBV5-1|TRBJ1-1|-|-
CASSNRRGPNAEAFF
TGCGCCAGCAGCAACCGACGGGGTCCGAATGCTGAAGCTTTCTTT
>TRBV10-1|TRBJ2-1|-|-
CATQPSRGREGLHEQFF
TGCGCCACGCAACCTTCCAGGGGGCGGGAGGGCCTCCATGAGCAGTTCTTC
>TRBV5-1|TRBJ2-3|-|-
CASSLRQPTDTQYF
TGCGCCAGCAGCTTAAGACAGCCCACAGATACGCAGTATTTT
>TRBV5-1|TRBJ1-2|-|-
CASSFEAERSSNYGYTF
TGCGCCAGCAGCTTCGAGGCAGAACGGAGCTCTAACTATGGCTACACCTTC
>TRBV28|TRBJ2-5|-|TRBD2
CASSFLLREGRETQYF
TGTGCCAGCAGTTTTCTCCTGCGGGAGGGCCGTGAGACCCAGTACTTC
>TRBV10-3|TRBJ1-2|few|-
CAIQDPRGYGYTF
TGTGCCATACAGGACCCGCGGGGTTATGGCTACACCTTC
>TRBV11-3|TRBJ2-2|-|-
CASSPKTVNTGELFF
TGTGCCAGCAGCCCCAAGACCGTAAACACCGGGGAGCTGTTTTTT
>TRBV7-8|TRBJ2-7|-|-
CASSFEYEQYF
TGTGCCAGCAGCTTTGAATACGAGCAGTACTTC
>TRBV4-2|TRBJ2-7|-|-
CASSRGEGLSYEQYF
TGTGCCAGCAGCCGAGGGGAAGGTTTATCCTACGAGCAGTACTTC
>TRBV29-1|TRBJ2-3|-|-
CSARAPSSTDTQYF
TGCAGCGCTAGGGCGCCCTCCAGCACAGATACGCAGTATTTT
>TRBV4-3|TRBJ2-1|-|-
CASSPEVDGYNEQFF
TGCGCCAGCAGCCCAGAAGTAGACGGTTACAATGAGCAGTTCTTC
>TRBV5-1|TRBJ1-4|-|TRBD1
CASRPGTGNEKLFF
TGCGCCAGCAGGCCCGGGACAGGGAATGAAAAACTGTTTTTT
>TRBV2|TRBJ1-2|few|-
CASSLNYGYTF
TGTGCCAGCAGTTTAAACTATGGCTACACCTTC
>TRBV5-1|TRBJ2-2|-|-
CASSTLGVANTGELFF
TGCGCCAGCAGCACCCTCGGGGTCGCGAACACCGGGGAGCTGTTTTTT
>TRBV2|TRBJ2-7|-|TRBD2
CASKLAGSYEQYF
TGTGCCAGCAAGCTAGCGGGATCCTACGAGCAGTACTTC
>TRBV28|TRBJ2-6|-|-
CASSLRQGSSGANVLTF
TGTGCCAGCAGTTTACGCCAGGGTTCCTCTGGGGCCAACGTCCTGACTTTC
>TRBV30|TRBJ2-2|-|-
CAWSVSDLNTGELFF
TGTGCCTGGAGTGTAAGTGACTTGAACACCGGGGAGCTGTTTTTT
>TRBV7-2|TRBJ2-1|-|-
CASSFGFSSDEQFF
TGTGCCAGCAGCTTTGGCTTTAGCAGCGATGAGCAGTTCTTC
>TRBV5-4|TRBJ1-2|-|TRBD1
CASSPRQGGPRVYGYTF
TGTGCCAGCAGCCCCAGGCAGGGGGGCCCTCGTGTCTATGGCTACACCTTC
>TRBV11-2|TRBJ2-1|-|TRBD2
CAVGSGGSSYNEQFF
TGTGCCGTTGGGTCGGGAGGGAGCTCCTACAATGAGCAGTTCTTC
>TRBV6-6|TRBJ2-5|-|TRBD1
CASSSHRGLGRETQYF
TGTGCCAGCAGTTCCCACAGGGGGCTTGGACGGGAGACCCAGTACTTC
>TRBV4-2|TRBJ1-2|-|-
CASSTQGQGNYGYTF
TGTGCCAGCAGCACCCAGGGGCAAGGTAACTATGGCTACACCTTC
>TRBV28|TRBJ2-7|-|-
CASGRRISYEQYF
TGTGCCAGCGGGAGAAGGATTTCCTACGAGCAGTACTTC
>TRBV4-1|TRBJ1-3|-|-
CASSPDGFSGNTIYF
TGCGCCAGCAGCCCAGACGGTTTCTCTGGAAACACCATATATTTT
>TRBV19|TRBJ2-7|-|TRBD1
CASADRGLEEQYF
TGTGCCAGTGCGGACAGGGGGCTTGAAGAGCAGTACTTC
>TRBV7-8|TRBJ1-2|-|-
CASTNRSRRLYGYTF
TGTGCCAGCACCAACCGGTCCCGACGGCTCTATGGCTACACCTTC
>TRBV7-7|TRBJ2-7|-|-
CASSLGPISYEQYF
TGTGCCAGCAGCTTAGGCCCCATTTCCTACGAGCAGTACTTC
>TRBV6-1|TRBJ2-1|-|-
CASSEGPFSYNEQFF
TGTGCCAGCAGTGAAGGACCTTTTTCCTACAATGAGCAGTTCTTC
>TRBV10-2|TRBJ2-2|-|-
CATLQGEGGELFF
TGCGCCACGCTACAGGGGGAGGGGGGGGAGCTGTTTTTT
>TRBV2|TRBJ2-1|-|-
CASSAAAAVYNEQFF
TGTGCCAGCAGTGCCGCAGCGGCCGTCTACAATGAGCAGTTCTTC
>TRBV14|TRBJ1-3|-|TRBD1
CASSLDRAGNTIYF
TGTGCCAGCAGCCTCGACAGGGCTGGAAACACCATATATTTT
>TRBV9|TRBJ1-1|few|-
CASSVGPMNTEAFF
TGTGCCAGCAGCGTAGGACCGATGAACACTGAAGCTTTCTTT
>TRBV5-1|TRBJ2-7|-|-
CASSPQGPNYEQYF
TGCGCCAGCAGCCCTCAGGGTCCCAACTACGAGCAGTACTTC
>TRBV6-1|TRBJ2-1|-|-
CASSEQYSYNEQFF
TGTGCCAGCAGTGAACAGTACTCCTACAATGAGCAGTTCTTC
>TRBV18|TRBJ2-7|-|TRBD1
CASSPGTGAGYEQYF
TGTGCCAGCTCACCCGGGACAGGGGCCGGCTACGAGCAGTACTTC
>TRBV28|TRBJ2-5|-|-
CASSFSRTQETQYF
TGTGCCAGCAGTTTTTCCAGGACCCAAGAGACCCAGTACTTC
>TRBV10-3|TRBJ2-3|-|TRBD2
CAIRREGISRTDTQYF
TGTGCCATCAGGCGGGAGGGGATCAGCCGCACAGATACGCAGTATTTT
>TRBV2|TRBJ2-7|-|-
CASSEGPAGGYEQYF
TGTGCCAGCAGTGAAGGTCCAGCGGGTGGCTACGAGCAGTACTTC
>TRBV6-5|TRBJ2-3|-|-
CASRPPDSTDTQYF
TGTGCCAGCAGGCCTCCGGATAGCACAGATACGCAGTATTTT
>TRBV27|TRBJ2-5|once|-
CASSRRLMGIQETQYF
TGTGCCAGCAGTCGCAGACTAATGGGCATCCAAGAGACCCAGTACTTC
>TRBV5-1|TRBJ2-2|-|TRBD2
CASSLLAGETGELFF
TGCGCCAGCAGCTTATTAGCGGGAGAAACCGGGGAGCTGTTTTTT
>TRBV28|TRBJ1-2|-|TRBD1
CASHSGGLSYGYTF
TGTGCCAGCCACTCAGGGGGCCTCTCCTATGGCTACACCTTC
>TRBV4-1|TRBJ2-1|-|-
CASSPRGYEQFF
TGCGCCAGCAGCCCGAGGGGTTATGAGCAGTTCTTC
>TRBV28|TRBJ2-7|-|-
CASSLSFRDISYEQYF
TGTGCCAGCAGTCTTTCTTTCCGGGACATCTCCTACGAGCAGTACTTC
>TRBV5-1|TRBJ1-1|-|TRBD1
CASSFQGANTEAFF
TGCGCCAGCAGCTTCCAGGGGGCCAACACTGAAGCTTTCTTT
>TRBV4-1|TRBJ2-7|-|-
CASSQALATTNEQYF
TGCGCCAGCAGCCAAGCTCTAGCTACTACTAACGAGCAGTACTTC
>TRBV27|TRBJ2-1|-|-
CASSLYRGSYNEQFF
TGTGCCAGCAGTTTATACCGGGGCTCCTACAATGAGCAGTTCTTC
>TRBV7-3|TRBJ2-2|-|-
CASSLNRGNTGELFF
TGTGCCAGCAGCCTTAACCGGGGGAACACCGGGGAGCTGTTTTTT
>TRBV2|TRBJ1-2|-|-
CASSYPTVRLYGYTF
TGTGCCAGCAGTTACCCGACAGTCCGCCTTTATGGCTACACCTTC
>TRBV7-9|TRBJ2-3|-|-
CASSLTSTNQYF
TGTGCCAGCAGCCTGACGTCCACAAATCAGTATTTT
>TRBV4-3|TRBJ2-1|-|TRBD2
CASSPRTSGTYNEQFF
TGCGCCAGCAGCCCCCGGACTAGCGGGACGTACAATGAGCAGTTCTTC
>TRBV14|TRBJ2-6|-|TRBD1
CASSRGMYRGMSRANVLTF
TGTGCCAGCAGCCGGGGAATGTACAGGGGGATGTCGAGGGCCAACGTCCTGACTTTC
>TRBV6-5|TRBJ1-1|-|TRBD1
CASSFARGLTEAFF
TGTGCCAGCAGTTTTGCCAGGGGGCTAACTGAAGCTTTCTTT